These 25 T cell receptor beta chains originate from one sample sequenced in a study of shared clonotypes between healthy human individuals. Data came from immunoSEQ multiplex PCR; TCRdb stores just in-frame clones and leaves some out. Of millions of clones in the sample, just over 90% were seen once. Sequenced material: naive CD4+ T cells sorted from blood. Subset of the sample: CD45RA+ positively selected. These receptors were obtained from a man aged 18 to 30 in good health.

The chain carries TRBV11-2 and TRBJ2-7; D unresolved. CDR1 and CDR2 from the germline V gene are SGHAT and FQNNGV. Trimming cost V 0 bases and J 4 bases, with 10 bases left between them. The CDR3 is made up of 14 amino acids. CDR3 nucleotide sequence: TGTGCCAGCAGCTTAGAACGCTCTGATTACGAGCAGTACTTC. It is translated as CASSLERSDYEQYF.

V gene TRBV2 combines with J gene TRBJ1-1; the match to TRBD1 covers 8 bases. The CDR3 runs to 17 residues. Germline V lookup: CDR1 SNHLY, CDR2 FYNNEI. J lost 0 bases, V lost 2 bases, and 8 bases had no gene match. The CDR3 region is CASSEMLDRVMNTEAFF. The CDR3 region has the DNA TGTGCCAGCAGTGAAATGTTGGACAGGGTCATGAACACTGAAGCTTTCTTT.

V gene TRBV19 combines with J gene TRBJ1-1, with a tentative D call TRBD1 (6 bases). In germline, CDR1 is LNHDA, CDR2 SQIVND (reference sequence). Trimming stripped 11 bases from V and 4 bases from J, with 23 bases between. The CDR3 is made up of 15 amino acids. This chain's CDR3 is CAVTLGAGLSTEAFF. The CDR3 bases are TGTGCCGTAACTTTGGGGGCAGGACTGAGCACTGAAGCTTTCTTT.

CDR3 sequence: CASRLAGGKSTDTQYF. The CDR3 DNA sequence: TGTGCCAGTAGACTAGCGGGGGGCAAGAGCACAGATACGCAGTATTTT. The chain employs TRBV19 and TRBJ2-3; 12 positions match TRBD2. Looked up from germline, CDR1 is LNHDA and CDR2 is SQIVND (reference sequence). The ends lost 6 bases at V and 0 bases at J; junction bases unmatched: 4. The CDR3 is 16 amino acids.

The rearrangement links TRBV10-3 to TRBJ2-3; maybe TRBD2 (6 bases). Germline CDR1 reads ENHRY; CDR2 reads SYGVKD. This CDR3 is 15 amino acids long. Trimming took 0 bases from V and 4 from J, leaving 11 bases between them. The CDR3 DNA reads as TGTGCCATCAGTGAGTCAGGAGGGAACCCAGATACGCAGTATTTT. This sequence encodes CAISESGGNPDTQYF.

The CDR3 loop reads CASGRHLNPTDTQYF. In DNA form, the CDR3 reads TGTGCCAGCGGACGACACCTTAACCCCACAGATACGCAGTATTTT. V usage is TRBV7-9 and J usage is TRBJ2-3; no clear D. Trimming took 8 bases from V and 2 from J, leaving 17 bases between them. This CDR3 is 15 amino acids long. In germline, CDR1 is SEHNR, CDR2 FQNEAQ (reference sequence).

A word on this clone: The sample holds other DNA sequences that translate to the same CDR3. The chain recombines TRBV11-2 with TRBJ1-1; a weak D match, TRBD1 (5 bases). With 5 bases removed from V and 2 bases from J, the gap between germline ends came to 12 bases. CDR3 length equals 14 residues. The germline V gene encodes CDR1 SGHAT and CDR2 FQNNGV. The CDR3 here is CASSLTGGNTEAFF. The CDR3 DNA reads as TGTGCCAGCAGCCTTACAGGCGGAAACACTGAAGCTTTCTTT.

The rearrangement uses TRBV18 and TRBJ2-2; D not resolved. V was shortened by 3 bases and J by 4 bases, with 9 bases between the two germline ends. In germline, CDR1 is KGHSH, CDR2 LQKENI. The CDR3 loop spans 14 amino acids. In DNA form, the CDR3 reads TGTGCCAGCTCACCCCAGTCGGGCACCGGGGAGCTGTTTTTT. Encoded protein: CASSPQSGTGELFF.

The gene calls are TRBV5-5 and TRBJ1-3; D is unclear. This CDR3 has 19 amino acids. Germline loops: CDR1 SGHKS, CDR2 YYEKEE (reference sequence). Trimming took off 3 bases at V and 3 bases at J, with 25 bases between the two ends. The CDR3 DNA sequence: TGTGCCAGCAGCTCCACGCCAGGCAGTGCCCTTCGGGGTGGAAACACCATATATTTT. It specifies CASSSTPGSALRGGNTIYF.

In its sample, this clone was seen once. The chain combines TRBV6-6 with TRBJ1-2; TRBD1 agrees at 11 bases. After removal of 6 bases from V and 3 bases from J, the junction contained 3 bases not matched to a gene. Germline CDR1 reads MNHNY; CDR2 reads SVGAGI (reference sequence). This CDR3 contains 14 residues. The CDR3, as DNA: TGTGCCAGCAGCATGGGACAGGGGGACTATGGCTACACCTTC. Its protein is CASSMGQGDYGYTF.

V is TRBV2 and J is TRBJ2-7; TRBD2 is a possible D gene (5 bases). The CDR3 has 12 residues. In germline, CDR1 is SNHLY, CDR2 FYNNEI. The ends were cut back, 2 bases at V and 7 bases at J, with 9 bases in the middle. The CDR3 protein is CASSEWWEEQYF. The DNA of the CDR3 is TGTGCCAGCAGTGAATGGTGGGAGGAGCAGTACTTC.

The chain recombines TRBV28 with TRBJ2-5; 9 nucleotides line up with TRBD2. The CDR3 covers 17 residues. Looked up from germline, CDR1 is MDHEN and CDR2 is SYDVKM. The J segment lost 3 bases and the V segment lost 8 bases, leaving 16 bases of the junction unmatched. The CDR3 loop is CASASGILAGLEETQYF. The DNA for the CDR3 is TGTGCCAGCGCTAGCGGGATTTTAGCGGGGTTGGAAGAGACCCAGTACTTC.

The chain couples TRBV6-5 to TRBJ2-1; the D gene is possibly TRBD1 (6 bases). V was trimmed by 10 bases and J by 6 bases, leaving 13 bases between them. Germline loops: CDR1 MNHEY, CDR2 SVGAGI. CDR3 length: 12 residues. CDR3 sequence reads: CATTTGTNEQFF. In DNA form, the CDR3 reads TGTGCCACCACAACAGGGACCAATGAGCAGTTCTTC.

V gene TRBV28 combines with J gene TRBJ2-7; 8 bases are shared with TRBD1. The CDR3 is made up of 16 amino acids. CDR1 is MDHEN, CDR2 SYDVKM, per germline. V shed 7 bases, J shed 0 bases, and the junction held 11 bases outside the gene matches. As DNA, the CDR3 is TGTGCCAGCATAGATTGGACAGGGACATCCTCCTACGAGCAGTACTTC. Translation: CASIDWTGTSSYEQYF.

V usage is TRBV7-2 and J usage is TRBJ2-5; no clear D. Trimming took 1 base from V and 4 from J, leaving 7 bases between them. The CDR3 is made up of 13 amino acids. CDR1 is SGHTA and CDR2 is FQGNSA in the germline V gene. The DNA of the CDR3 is TGTGCCAGCAGCTTAGACAAGGGAGAGACCCAGTACTTC. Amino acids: CASSLDKGETQYF. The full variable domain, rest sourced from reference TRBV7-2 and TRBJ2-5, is GAGVSQSPSNKVTEKGKDVELRCDPISGHTALYWYRQSLGQGLEFLIYFQGNSAPDKSGLPSDRFSAERTGGSVSTLTIQRTQQEDSAVYLCASSLDKGETQYFGPGTRLLVL.

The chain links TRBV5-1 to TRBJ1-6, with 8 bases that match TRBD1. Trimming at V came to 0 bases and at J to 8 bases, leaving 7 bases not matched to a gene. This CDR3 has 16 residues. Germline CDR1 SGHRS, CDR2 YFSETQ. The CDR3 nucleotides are TGCGCCAGCAGCTTGGTTGGGACAGGTATCGATTCACCCCTCCACTTT. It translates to CASSLVGTGIDSPLHF.

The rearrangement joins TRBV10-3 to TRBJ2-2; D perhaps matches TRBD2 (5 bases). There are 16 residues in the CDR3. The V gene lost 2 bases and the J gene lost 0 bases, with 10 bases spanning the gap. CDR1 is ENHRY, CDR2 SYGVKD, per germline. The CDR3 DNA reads TGTGCCATCAGTGAGCCGGGGAACACGAACACCGGGGAGCTGTTTTTT. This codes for CAISEPGNTNTGELFF.

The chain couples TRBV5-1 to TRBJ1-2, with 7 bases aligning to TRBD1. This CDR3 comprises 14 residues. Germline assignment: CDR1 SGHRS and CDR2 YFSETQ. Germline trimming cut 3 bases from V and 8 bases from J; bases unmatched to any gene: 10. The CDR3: CASSSPTGVGGYTF. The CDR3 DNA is TGCGCCAGCAGCTCACCCACAGGGGTGGGCGGCTACACCTTC.

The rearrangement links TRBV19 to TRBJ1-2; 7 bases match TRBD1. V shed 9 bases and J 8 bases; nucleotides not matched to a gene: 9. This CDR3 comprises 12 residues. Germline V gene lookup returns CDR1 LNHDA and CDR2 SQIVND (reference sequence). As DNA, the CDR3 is TGTGCCAGCGGGACAGCGATGGAGGGCTACACCTTC. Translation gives CASGTAMEGYTF.

CDR3 in amino acids: CASTRRPTDTQYF. In DNA, the CDR3 is TGTGCCAGCACTCGACGTCCCACAGATACGCAGTATTTT. V and J are TRBV28 and TRBJ2-3; no definite D call. CDR3 size: 13 residues. Trimming removed 7 bases from V and 2 bases from J, with 10 bases in between. Looked up from germline, CDR1 is MDHEN and CDR2 is SYDVKM.

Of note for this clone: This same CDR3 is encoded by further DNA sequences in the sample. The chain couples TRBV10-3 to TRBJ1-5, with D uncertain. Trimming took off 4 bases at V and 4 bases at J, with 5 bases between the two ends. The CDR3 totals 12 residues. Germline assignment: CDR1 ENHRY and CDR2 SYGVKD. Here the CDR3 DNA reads TGTGCCATCAGTGGGGTAAATCAGCCCCAGCATTTT. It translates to CAISGVNQPQHF.

CDR3 sequence (DNA): TGTGCCAGCAGCCCTCGGACAGGGGAGAGCTCTGGAAACACCATATATTTT. Translated: CASSPRTGESSGNTIYF. This chain links TRBV7-9 with TRBJ1-3, with 9 nucleotides matching TRBD1. This CDR3 has 17 residues. Trimming took 5 bases from V and 0 from J; bases not matched to a gene: 8. CDR1 and CDR2 (germline): SEHNR, FQNEAQ (reference sequence).

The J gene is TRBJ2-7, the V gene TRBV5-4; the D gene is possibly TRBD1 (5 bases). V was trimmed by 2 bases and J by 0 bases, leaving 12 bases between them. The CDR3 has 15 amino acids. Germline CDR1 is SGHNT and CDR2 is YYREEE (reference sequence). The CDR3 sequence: CASSLGVISSYEQYF. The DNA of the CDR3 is TGTGCCAGCAGCTTAGGGGTTATAAGCTCCTACGAGCAGTACTTC. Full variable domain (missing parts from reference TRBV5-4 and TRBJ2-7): ETGVTQSPTHLIKTRGQQVTLRCSSQSGHNTVSWYQQALGQGPQFIFQYYREEENGRGNFPPRFSGLQFPNYSSELNVNALELDDSALYLCASSLGVISSYEQYFGPGTRLTVT.

CDR3 in amino acids: CASSLDGTSSNQPQHF. Written as DNA, the CDR3 is TGCGCCAGCAGCTTGGACGGGACAAGTAGCAATCAGCCCCAGCATTTT. This chain joins TRBV5-1 and TRBJ1-5, with D possibly being TRBD1 (6 bases). This CDR3 has 16 residues. V lost 0 bases and J 0 bases, leaving 10 bases between the germline ends. Per germline, CDR1 SGHRS and CDR2 YFSETQ.

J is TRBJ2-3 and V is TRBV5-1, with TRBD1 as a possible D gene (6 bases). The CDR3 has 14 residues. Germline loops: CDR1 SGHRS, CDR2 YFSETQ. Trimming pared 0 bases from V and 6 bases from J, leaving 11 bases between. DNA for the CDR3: TGCGCCAGCAGCTTGGGGGACAACTATGATACGCAGTATTTT. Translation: CASSLGDNYDTQYF.